This T cell receptor (beta chain) was retrieved from a study of cytomegalovirus exposure and HLA in healthy donors. The germline V gene encodes CDR1 LNHDA and CDR2 SQIVND (reference sequence). V shed 5 bases and J 6 bases; nucleotides not matched to a gene: 7. The CDR3 extends over 15 amino acids. A multiplex PCR was run with 60 Vbeta primers and 13 Jbeta primers. Using immunoSEQ multiplex PCR, the repertoire was profiled, and TCRdb retains in-frame clones only, with some absent. The sample lists about 200,000 clones; approximately 85% were seen once. The receptor was isolated from a woman aged 40 to 50 in good health and CMV-seronegative. The chain combines TRBV19 with TRBJ2-3; 11 bases match TRBD1. The sequenced sample was PBMCs. In DNA, the CDR3 is TGTGCCAGTAGTCCGCGGACAGGGGGCGGCGATACGCAGTATTTT. Protein: CASSPRTGGGDTQYF.